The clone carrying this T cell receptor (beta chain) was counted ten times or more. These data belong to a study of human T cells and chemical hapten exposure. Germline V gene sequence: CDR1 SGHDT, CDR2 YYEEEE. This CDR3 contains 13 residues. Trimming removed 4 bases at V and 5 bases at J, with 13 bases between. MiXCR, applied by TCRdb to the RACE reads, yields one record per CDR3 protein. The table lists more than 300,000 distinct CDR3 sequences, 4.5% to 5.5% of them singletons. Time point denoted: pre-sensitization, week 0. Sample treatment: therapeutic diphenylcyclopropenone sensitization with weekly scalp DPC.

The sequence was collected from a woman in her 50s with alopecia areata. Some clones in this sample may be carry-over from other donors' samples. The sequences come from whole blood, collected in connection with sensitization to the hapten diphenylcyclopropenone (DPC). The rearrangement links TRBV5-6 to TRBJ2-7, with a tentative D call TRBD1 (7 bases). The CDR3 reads CASSKARGDEQYF. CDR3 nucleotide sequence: TGTGCCAGCAGCAAGGCCAGGGGGGACGAGCAGTACTTC.